This T cell receptor (beta chain) was captured in a study of cytomegalovirus exposure and HLA in healthy donors. Study-wide results and limits: In an earlier analysis, most TCR beta V segments were productive about 90% or about 30% of the time. Rare TCR sequences dominated, though some public TCRs recurred in many donors. Within a later analysis, the majority of CMV-associated TCR beta chains appeared HLA-restricted.

The CDR3 is 14 amino acids. Germline V lookup: CDR1 SGHRS, CDR2 YFSETQ. Between the trimmed V and J ends, which lost 0 bases and 4 bases, there was a span of 9 bases. 13 Jbeta primers and 60 Vbeta primers were used for the PCR. The data were produced by immunoSEQ multiplex PCR, yet TCRdb's version contains in-frame clones alone and is incomplete. The table lists about 140,000 clones, approximately 79% of them singletons. Of note for this clone: The antigen is undetermined. Distinct nucleotide sequences in the sample also encode this CDR3.

This clonotype originated in a woman in her twenties or thirties in good health and CMV-seronegative. The sequenced sample was PBMCs. The rearrangement joins TRBV5-1 to TRBJ2-3; D might be TRBD2 (7 bases). CDR3 region: CASSLGGGSDTQYF. The CDR3 DNA follows: TGCGCCAGCAGCTTGGGGGGGGGCTCAGATACGCAGTATTTT.